This passage covers 15 T cell receptor beta chains from one sample sequenced in a study of shared clonotypes between healthy human individuals. Profiled with immunoSEQ multiplex PCR; TCRdb holds only in-frame clones, not every one. The data contain more than 550,000 clones, 55% to 75% of them singletons. The sequenced sample was memory CD4+ T cells sorted from blood. The subset: CD45RA-negative fraction. Receptors originate from a woman aged 25 to 39 in good health.

This clone has more than one count but fewer than ten. The V and J genes are TRBV7-2 and TRBJ1-1; D is perhaps TRBD1 (5 bases). In germline, CDR1 is SGHTA, CDR2 FQGNSA. The CDR3 covers 14 residues. V lost 4 bases, J lost 6 bases, and 15 bases lay in between. CDR3 nucleotides: TGTGCCAGCAGCTACTCAGTGGGGGTGGCTGAAGCTTTCTTT. This gives the protein CASSYSVGVAEAFF.

The V gene is TRBV6-6, the J gene TRBJ1-2; a possible D gene is TRBD1 (5 bases). Germline V gene lookup returns CDR1 MNHNY and CDR2 SVGAGI (reference sequence). This CDR3 has 15 residues. Trimming removed 7 bases from V and 7 bases from J, with 22 bases in between. DNA for the CDR3: TGTGCCAGCACACCCCCGAAAGGGGCTGAGGGTGGCTACACCTTC. This encodes CASTPPKGAEGGYTF.

The rearrangement links TRBV7-3 to TRBJ2-6; D gene unclear. The V end was cut by 1 base, the J end by 2 bases, with 9 bases between. Germline lookup yields CDR1 SGHTA and CDR2 FQGTGA. The CDR3 runs to 16 residues. Here the CDR3 DNA reads TGTGCCAGCAGCTTAAATCAGAGGCCTGGGGCCAACGTCCTGACTTTC. Residues: CASSLNQRPGANVLTF.

The V gene is TRBV29-1, the J gene TRBJ2-3, with D maybe TRBD1 (6 bases). The CDR3 extends over 14 amino acids. Germline assignment: CDR1 SQVTM and CDR2 ANQGSEA. V was trimmed by 3 bases and J by 1 base, leaving 11 bases between them. Here the CDR3 DNA reads TGCAGCGTTGACTGGGGGCAGGGCACAGATACGCAGTATTTT. It translates to CSVDWGQGTDTQYF.

The chain links TRBV28 to TRBJ1-1; tentative D call: TRBD1 (6 bases). The CDR3 has 17 amino acids. V lost 9 bases and J lost 1, with 24 bases in between. CDR1 and CDR2 (germline): MDHEN, SYDVKM. CDR3 protein: CARGGDIIIRGNTEAFF. The CDR3 region has the DNA TGTGCCAGAGGCGGGGACATAATTATCCGGGGGAACACTGAAGCTTTCTTT.

This clone was seen a few times. V gene TRBV5-4 combines with J gene TRBJ1-1, with 7 bases lining up with TRBD1. The CDR3 spans 14 residues. Germline V gene sequence: CDR1 SGHNT, CDR2 YYREEE (reference sequence). The V segment lost 3 bases and the J segment 1 base; nucleotides outside the gene matches: 3. CDR3 bases: TGTGCCAGCAGCTGGGACAGAGCGAACACTGAAGCTTTCTTT. It encodes CASSWDRANTEAFF.

J is TRBJ1-4 and V is TRBV6-1, with D perhaps matching TRBD1 (5 bases). The CDR3 has 13 residues. Germline V gives CDR1 MNHNS, CDR2 SASEGT. V was clipped by 1 base and J by 7 bases, with 7 bases between them. As DNA, the CDR3 is TGTGCCAGCAGTGAAGGGGACGTTGAAAAACTGTTTTTT. It yields the protein CASSEGDVEKLFF.

This clone has just one count. The chain carries TRBV9 and TRBJ2-3; TRBD1 aligns across 8 bases. The CDR3 runs to 18 residues. The germline gives CDR1 SGDLS, CDR2 YYNGEE. The V segment lost 0 bases and the J segment 0 bases; nucleotides outside the gene matches: 9. CDR3 protein: CASSVAAGTGSSTDTQYF. The CDR3 bases are TGTGCCAGCAGCGTAGCTGCGGGGACAGGATCTAGCACAGATACGCAGTATTTT.

The chain uses TRBV11-2 and TRBJ2-7, with a tentative D call TRBD1 (6 bases). The ends were cut back, 5 bases at V and 6 bases at J, with 11 bases in the middle. The CDR3 extends over 12 amino acids. CDR1 SGHAT and CDR2 FQNNGV come from the germline V gene. CDR3: CASSPDRFEQYF. CDR3 in DNA: TGTGCCAGCAGCCCGGACAGATTCGAGCAGTACTTC.

This clone has only a few counts. This chain connects TRBV11-2 to TRBJ1-5, with 7 bases aligning to TRBD1. CDR1 and CDR2 (germline): SGHAT, FQNNGV. CDR3 length: 13 amino acids. With V trimmed by 1 base and J by 12 bases, 6 bases remained unmatched. The CDR3 DNA follows: TGTGCCAGCAGCTTAGGTGGGGACAGATACCAGCATTTT. Translating it yields CASSLGGDRYQHF.

With regard to this clone: The same CDR3 can be traced to other DNA sequences in this sample. The V call is TRBV28, the J call TRBJ2-7, with D perhaps being TRBD1 or TRBD2 (5 bases each). CDR1 and CDR2 from the germline V gene are MDHEN and SYDVKM. CDR3 size: 15 residues. The V end lost 4 bases, the J end lost 0 bases, and 13 bases lay between the germline ends. In DNA, the CDR3 is TGTGCCAGCAGTTCCTCAGGGACGGGCTCCTACGAGCAGTACTTC. This codes for CASSSSGTGSYEQYF. The full variable domain, with the rest looked up from reference TRBV28 and TRBJ2-7, is DVKVTQSSRYLVKRTGEKVFLECVQDMDHENMFWYRQDPGLGLRLIYFSYDVKMKEKGDIPEGYSVSREKKERFSLILESASTNQTSMYLCASSSSGTGSYEQYFGPGTRLTVT.

In regard to this clone: At one end, the junction sequence differs from germline, possibly due to a read error. The rearrangement joins TRBV2 to TRBJ2-2, with D possibly TRBD1 on 6 matching bases. The CDR3 covers 13 residues. Germline CDR1 and CDR2: SNHLY and FYNNEI. CDR3 sequence reads: CAGSMQGTGELFF. Written as DNA, the CDR3 is TGTGCCGGCAGCATGCAGGGGACCGGGGAGCTGTTTTTT.

The chain carries TRBV5-1 and TRBJ2-7; D possibly matches TRBD1 or TRBD2 (6 bases each). V shed 3 bases and J shed 1 base, with 23 bases lying between them. Germline-derived CDR1 and CDR2 are SGHRS and YFSETQ. The CDR3 contains 18 residues. The CDR3 region is CASSWGALPGASSYEQYF. As DNA, the CDR3 is TGCGCCAGCAGCTGGGGGGCCCTCCCCGGGGCAAGTTCCTACGAGCAGTACTTC.

The table lists this clone with a count of one. An end of the junction differs from the germline gene, which may be a read error. This sequence joins TRBV18 and TRBJ2-1; D is possibly TRBD2 (7 bases). Germline CDR1 and CDR2: KGHSH and LQKENI. The CDR3 is made up of 14 amino acids. CDR3 protein: CASCRGGSFNEQFF. The CDR3 nucleotides are TGTGCCAGCTGCAGGGGAGGGTCCTTCAATGAGCAGTTCTTC.

The sample holds a few counts of this clone. The rearrangement links TRBV9 to TRBJ1-3; D gene ambiguous. The CDR3 consists of 14 residues. The V gene's germline CDR1 is SGDLS and CDR2 YYNGEE. The V end lost 3 bases, the J end lost 2 bases, and 9 bases lay between the germline ends. CDR3 residues: CASSESTTGNTIYF. The CDR3 nucleotides are TGTGCCAGCAGCGAGTCGACAACTGGAAACACCATATATTTT.